The 16 T cell receptor beta chains below come from one sample, sequenced in a study of T cell responses to AZD1222 COVID-19 vaccine. Method: immunoSEQ multiplex PCR; TCRdb's copy keeps in-frame clones and lacks some. In the table there are 95,000 to 150,000 clones, 92% of which are singletons. The sequencing here drew on peripheral blood, taken on day 0 of AZD1222 vaccination. The receptor source for this set is an adult in good health.

This chain uses TRBV11-3 with TRBJ2-6; TRBD1 matches 11 bases. V shed 6 bases and J 0 bases; nucleotides not matched to a gene: 4. This CDR3 has 17 residues. Per the germline V gene, CDR1 is SGHNT and CDR2 is YENEEA. The CDR3 region is CASRGQGGFSGANVLTF. The CDR3 DNA reads TGTGCCAGCAGGGGACAGGGGGGATTCTCTGGGGCCAACGTCCTGACTTTC.

V is TRBV19 and J is TRBJ1-2, with D tentatively TRBD1 (5 bases). The germline V and J ends were trimmed by 8 bases and 4 bases, with 14 bases remaining between them. From germline, CDR1 is LNHDA and CDR2 SQIVND (reference sequence). The CDR3 sequence is 13 residues long. The CDR3 coding sequence is TGTGCCAGTTTGGGGGGAGTACTCTATGGCTACACCTTC. Amino acid sequence: CASLGGVLYGYTF.

The chain uses TRBV11-2 and TRBJ1-3; D is uncertain. Germline V lookup: CDR1 SGHAT, CDR2 FQNNGV. With 6 bases removed from V and 2 bases from J, the gap between germline ends came to 8 bases. CDR3 length: 13 residues. CDR3 protein: CASSGIPGNTIYF. CDR3 nucleotides: TGTGCCAGCAGTGGTATTCCTGGAAACACCATATATTTT.

As DNA, the CDR3 is TGTGCCAGCACAAGTCCCGACAGCAACCAAGAGACCCAGTACTTC. Translated: CASTSPDSNQETQYF. The chain has TRBV28 and TRBJ2-5, with D possibly matching TRBD1 (5 bases). Trimming removed 7 bases at V and 0 bases at J, with 15 bases between. The CDR3 extends over 15 amino acids. CDR1 MDHEN and CDR2 SYDVKM come from the germline V gene. The variable domain in full, with the rest retrieved from reference TRBV28 and TRBJ2-5, is DVKVTQSSRYLVKRTGEKVFLECVQDMDHENMFWYRQDPGLGLRLIYFSYDVKMKEKGDIPEGYSVSREKKERFSLILESASTNQTSMYLCASTSPDSNQETQYFGPGTRLLVL.

This sequence joins TRBV5-1 and TRBJ1-6; D gene uncertain. This CDR3 has 16 amino acids. V lost 0 bases, J lost 3 bases, and 10 bases lay in between. From germline, CDR1 is SGHRS and CDR2 YFSETQ. CDR3 bases: TGCGCCAGCAGCTTGGCCGGGGAAAGCTATAATTCACCCCTCCACTTT. The encoded protein is CASSLAGESYNSPLHF. Complete variable domain (other parts from reference TRBV5-1 and TRBJ1-6): KAGVTQTPRYLIKTRGQQVTLSCSPISGHRSVSWYQQTPGQGLQFLFEYFSETQRNKGNFPGRFSGRQFSNSRSEMNVSTLELGDSALYLCASSLAGESYNSPLHFGNGTRLTVT.

This clone was recorded once. This rearrangement joins TRBV4-2 to TRBJ2-7, with a possible D match to TRBD2 (5 bases). CDR1 and CDR2 from the germline V gene are LGHNA and YNFKEQ. The CDR3 is made up of 13 amino acids. V was shortened by 3 bases and J by 1 base, with 7 bases between the two germline ends. The CDR3 region has the DNA TGTGCCAGCAGCCAGAGGGAGTCCTACGAGCAGTACTTC. Translated: CASSQRESYEQYF.

The chain couples TRBV9 to TRBJ1-5; the D is unclear. CDR1 and CDR2 (germline): SGDLS, YYNGEE. The CDR3 runs 15 residues. V was trimmed by 0 bases and J by 7 bases, leaving 14 bases between them. The CDR3 nucleotides are TGTGCCAGCAGCGTAGGGGGATCCCTGGGACAGCCCCAGCATTTT. Its protein product is CASSVGGSLGQPQHF.

V gene TRBV5-1 combines with J gene TRBJ1-2, with 8 bases fitting TRBD1. The CDR3 is made up of 19 amino acids. Germline values: CDR1 SGHRS, CDR2 YFSETQ. The V segment lost 4 bases and the J segment 2 bases; nucleotides outside the gene matches: 19. CDR3 sequence reads: CASSAGTGLRSYTNYGYTF. For the CDR3, the DNA is TGCGCCAGCAGCGCCGGGACAGGTCTACGTTCTTATACAAACTATGGCTACACCTTC. Together with reference TRBV5-1 and TRBJ1-2, the CDR3 gives the full variable domain: KAGVTQTPRYLIKTRGQQVTLSCSPISGHRSVSWYQQTPGQGLQFLFEYFSETQRNKGNFPGRFSGRQFSNSRSEMNVSTLELGDSALYLCASSAGTGLRSYTNYGYTFGSGTRLTVV.

This chain joins TRBV3-1 (or the pseudogene TRBV3-2) and TRBJ2-7, with a tentative D call TRBD2 (5 bases). Deletions cut 4 bases from V and 6 bases from J, with 10 bases between. Germline V CDR1 and CDR2: LGHDT, YNNKEL (reference sequence). The CDR3 length is 12 residues. This CDR3 is CASSRGSGEQYF. CDR3 in DNA: TGTGCCAGCAGCCGAGGAAGCGGCGAGCAGTACTTC.

This chain uses TRBV12-2 with TRBJ1-6; TRBD1, as called in the table, went unchecked against the DNA. TRBV12-2 represents a pseudogene. The CDR3 length is 16 residues. CDR3 DNA sequence: TGTGCAAGTCGCCCCGCGGGGGGACAGGGGAACTCACCCCTCCACTTT. This codes for CASRPAGGQGNSPLHF.

V usage is TRBV30 and J usage is TRBJ2-5; weak D call: TRBD1 (6 bases). In germline, CDR1 is GTSNPN, CDR2 SVGIG (reference sequence). This CDR3 has 13 residues. V lost 3 bases to trimming and J lost 8 bases, with 16 bases between them. Here the CDR3 DNA reads TGTGCCTGGAGGTCCAGGGGCTCAGTAACCCAGTACTTC. Translation: CAWRSRGSVTQYF.

The gene calls are TRBV5-1 and TRBJ1-1; possible D gene TRBD1, 5 bases. This CDR3 comprises 15 residues. Germline V gene lookup returns CDR1 SGHRS and CDR2 YFSETQ. V was pared by 6 bases and J by 3 bases, with 18 bases between. Written as DNA, the CDR3 is TGCGCCAGCACCATGAGGGGCTTTGGGCACACTGAAGCTTTCTTT. Protein: CASTMRGFGHTEAFF.

The V call is TRBV9, the J call TRBJ1-2, with TRBD1 identical over 9 bases. The V gene's germline CDR1 is SGDLS and CDR2 YYNGEE. This CDR3 has 17 amino acids. Trimming took 4 bases from V and 6 from J; bases not matched to a gene: 16. The CDR3 spells CASSSPGQGHHTDGYTF. The CDR3 region has the DNA TGTGCCAGCAGCTCCCCGGGACAGGGCCATCATACCGATGGCTACACCTTC.

This rearrangement joins TRBV5-1 to TRBJ2-7, with 7 positions matching TRBD2. CDR1 is SGHRS, CDR2 YFSETQ, per germline. After removal of 4 bases from V and 6 bases from J, the junction contained 7 bases not matched to a gene. The CDR3 is made up of 13 amino acids. The CDR3 sequence is CASSLRGGSEQYF. The DNA of the CDR3 is TGCGCCAGCAGCCTCCGCGGCGGGAGCGAGCAGTACTTC. Full variable domain (outside the CDR3, taken from reference TRBV5-1 and TRBJ2-7): KAGVTQTPRYLIKTRGQQVTLSCSPISGHRSVSWYQQTPGQGLQFLFEYFSETQRNKGNFPGRFSGRQFSNSRSEMNVSTLELGDSALYLCASSLRGGSEQYFGPGTRLTVT.

The chain links TRBV11-2 to TRBJ2-3; 9 bases fit TRBD2. The CDR3 sequence is 16 residues long. CDR1 is SGHAT and CDR2 is FQNNGV in the germline V gene. Trimming removed 5 bases from V and 0 bases from J; junction bases left unmatched: 6. The CDR3 coding sequence is TGTGCCAGCAGCCGGTTAGCGGGAGTTAGCACAGATACGCAGTATTTT. Translated: CASSRLAGVSTDTQYF.

This sequence joins TRBV5-1 and TRBJ2-5; the D gene is possibly TRBD2 (6 bases). V dropped 3 bases and J dropped 4 bases, with 13 bases sitting between them. The germline V gene encodes CDR1 SGHRS and CDR2 YFSETQ. The CDR3 runs to 14 residues. CDR3 nucleotide sequence: TGCGCCAGCAGCTCGGGACTTTACCTAGAGACCCAGTACTTC. Residues: CASSSGLYLETQYF.